This TCR beta chain appears in the sequencing data of a study of Graves' ophthalmopathy and Graves' hyperthyroidism. Findings and caveats of the study: Progression of ophthalmopathy was predicted by the model with 70% to 71% sensitivity and just over 72% specificity. Most thyroid clonotypes with frequency above 0.001 were detected in blood too.

The CDR3 contains 14 residues. Trimming pared 2 bases from V and 2 bases from J, leaving 9 bases between. CDR1 and CDR2 (germline): MGHDK, SYGVNS. The TCR beta CDR3 regions underwent amplification from RNA transcripts. HTBI primers were used in a first-round RT-PCR, which preceded a second-round multiplex PCR. TCRdb processed the multiplex PCR reads anew with MiXCR; each CDR3 protein has one entry. The sample lists 560,000 or so distinct CDR3 sequences; roughly 40% were seen once. Concerning this clonotype: The antigen remains undetermined.

The chain is built from TRBV25-1 and TRBJ1-2; no definite D call. The specimen sequenced was peripheral blood or thyroid tissue (not recorded which). The clonotype was recovered from an adult man with Graves' hyperthyroidism. The CDR3 sequence: CASSENGPNYGYTF. The CDR3 region has the DNA TGTGCCAGCAGTGAAAACGGACCGAACTATGGCTACACCTTC.